Below, one T cell receptor beta chain is given with its context. Antigen specificity is unknown. The data stem from a study of shared clonotypes between healthy human individuals. Replicate PCRs for sorted subsets used approximately 190 ng DNA; this equaled 25,000 to 35,000 T cell genomes. Using immunoSEQ multiplex PCR, the repertoire was profiled, and TCRdb retains in-frame clones only, with some absent. The table records more than 400,000 clones, 95% to 96% of them present only once. Study-wide results and caveats: Among a handful of donors, approximately 5% of naive CD4 clonotypes were found in common. Naive subsets, compared against memory subsets, generally had larger estimated richness values.

This CDR3 is built from 18 residues. Germline V gene data show CDR1 as KGHSH and CDR2 as LQKENI. V lost 2 bases to trimming and J lost 4 bases; unmatched junction nucleotides: 16. The V and J genes are TRBV18 and TRBJ2-5; TRBD2 agrees at 7 bases. The clonotype was recovered from a young woman in good health. The sequencing sample was made of naive CD4+ T cells sorted from blood. Subset of the sample: CD45RA+ positively selected. The CDR3 nucleotides are TGTGCCAGCTCACCAGGGGGGATAACGGGAGGTTGGTTAGAGACCCAGTACTTC. This encodes CASSPGGITGGWLETQYF. Supplemented by reference TRBV18 and TRBJ2-5, the full variable domain reads NAGVMQNPRHLVRRRGQEARLRCSPMKGHSHVYWYRQLPEEGLKFMVYLQKENIIDESGMPKERFSAEFPKEGPSILRIQQVVRGDSAAYFCASSPGGITGGWLETQYFGPGTRLLVL.